This T cell receptor (beta chain) came from a study of blood T cell repertoires in COVID-19. The CDR3 runs to 12 residues. With 6 bases removed from V and 2 bases from J, the gap between germline ends came to 8 bases. Germline assignment: CDR1 ENHRY and CDR2 SYGVKD. Here immunoSEQ multiplex PCR was the method, and the copy in TCRdb shows in-frame clones only, minus some. The table shows over 200,000 clones, with around 85% occurring only once. V usage is TRBV10-3 and J usage is TRBJ2-7; no definite D call. Sequenced: PBMCs or T cells enriched from blood (not recorded which). This sequence was found in a woman between 50 and 59 years old who had recovered from COVID-19. CDR3 DNA: TGTGCCATCAGCAGCCTAGCCTACGAGCAGTACTTC. Amino acid sequence: CAISSLAYEQYF.